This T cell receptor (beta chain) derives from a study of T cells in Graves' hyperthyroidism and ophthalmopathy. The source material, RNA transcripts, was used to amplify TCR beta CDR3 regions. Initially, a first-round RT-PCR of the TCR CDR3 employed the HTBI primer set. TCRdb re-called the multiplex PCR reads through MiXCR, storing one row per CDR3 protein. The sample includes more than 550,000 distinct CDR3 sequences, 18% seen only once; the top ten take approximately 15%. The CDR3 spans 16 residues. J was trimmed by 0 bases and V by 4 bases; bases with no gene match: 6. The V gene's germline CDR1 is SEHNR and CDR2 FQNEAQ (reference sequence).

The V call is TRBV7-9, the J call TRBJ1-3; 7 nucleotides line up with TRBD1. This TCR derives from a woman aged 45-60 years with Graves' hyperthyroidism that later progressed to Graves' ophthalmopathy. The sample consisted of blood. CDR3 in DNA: TGTGCCAGCAGCTCCAGGACAGGCTACTCTGGAAACACCATATATTTT. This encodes CASSSRTGYSGNTIYF.